The 9 T cell receptor beta chains below were found in one sample sequenced in a study of OX40 agonist ivuxolimab in advanced cancers. Repertoires were generated with immunoSEQ multiplex PCR, while TCRdb's copy carries only in-frame clones and drops some. The sample gives about 55,000 clones, approximately 80% of which show up once; roughly 4% is in the top ten. The specimen was CD4+ or CD8+ T cells sorted from blood, collected in a trial of the OX40 agonist ivuxolimab. The receptors derive from an adult with an advanced solid tumor such as melanoma, head and neck, liver or kidney cancer.

This clone has only one observation. J is TRBJ2-3 and V is TRBV30; D is uncertain. V lost 0 bases and J lost 5, with 6 bases in between. Looked up from germline, CDR1 is GTSNPN and CDR2 is SVGIG (reference sequence). The CDR3 runs to 12 residues. Here the CDR3 reads CAWSVGGDTQYF. The CDR3, as DNA: TGTGCCTGGAGTGTTGGCGGAGATACGCAGTATTTT. Supplemented by reference TRBV30 and TRBJ2-3, the full variable domain reads SQTIHQWPATLVQPVGSPLSLECTVEGTSNPNLYWYRQAAGRGLQLLFYSVGIGQISSEVPQNLSASRPQDRQFILSSKKLLLSDSGFYLCAWSVGGDTQYFGPGTRLTVL.

This chain joins TRBV4-3 and TRBJ2-2; TRBD1 matches 8 bases. The J segment lost 8 bases and the V segment lost 4 bases, leaving 9 bases of the junction unmatched. CDR1 is LGHNA and CDR2 is YSLEER in the germline V gene. The CDR3 length is 15 residues. The CDR3 protein is CASSPTDRGGGELFF. CDR3 nucleotides: TGCGCCAGCAGCCCCACCGACAGGGGAGGTGGGGAGCTGTTTTTT.

The chain employs TRBV7-2 and TRBJ1-4; D possibly corresponds to TRBD1 (6 bases). The CDR3 sequence is 14 residues long. V was shortened by 6 bases and J by 2 bases, with 10 bases between the two germline ends. CDR1 is SGHTA, CDR2 FQGNSA, per germline. Here the CDR3 reads CASSGDRTNEKLFF. In nucleotides, the CDR3 is TGTGCCAGCAGTGGAGACAGGACTAATGAAAAACTGTTTTTT.

This clone was found once. The rearrangement joins TRBV2 to TRBJ2-6, with a tentative D call TRBD2 (5 bases). The germline gives CDR1 SNHLY, CDR2 FYNNEI. Trimming shortened V by 5 bases and J by 0 bases, and 20 bases separated the two germline ends. This CDR3 region has 19 residues. The CDR3 DNA is TGTGCCAGCAGTCGATTCCCAGGAGGCGCGACCTCTGGGGCCAACGTCCTGACTTTC. It is translated as CASSRFPGGATSGANVLTF.

The chain is built from TRBV6-1 and TRBJ2-5; 8 bases agree with TRBD1. Germline CDR1 MNHNS, CDR2 SASEGT. Germline trimming cut 0 bases from V and 5 bases from J; bases unmatched to any gene: 8. CDR3 size: 16 residues. The CDR3: CASSEARTGMSETQYF. The CDR3 region has the DNA TGTGCCAGCAGTGAAGCCCGGACAGGGATGAGTGAGACCCAGTACTTC.

This rearrangement joins TRBV7-9 to TRBJ1-4; D is perhaps TRBD1 (6 bases). V was trimmed by 0 bases and J by 6 bases, leaving 14 bases between them. Germline-derived CDR1 and CDR2 are SEHNR and FQNEAQ (reference sequence). CDR3 length equals 16 residues. Here the CDR3 DNA reads TGTGCCAGCAGCTTAGCCGGGACAATAGGAGATGAAAAACTGTTTTTT. Translated: CASSLAGTIGDEKLFF.

This clone came up once. V is TRBV6-1 and J is TRBJ1-2; 7 bases are a match to TRBD1. CDR1 and CDR2 from the germline V gene are MNHNS and SASEGT. V dropped 3 bases and J dropped 4; count of bases not matched to a gene: 14. The CDR3 loop spans 17 amino acids. In nucleotides, the CDR3 is TGTGCCAGCAGTGATTTCCGGACAGGCCGAGTAGGCTATGGCTACACCTTC. Translation: CASSDFRTGRVGYGYTF.

The V call is TRBV9, the J call TRBJ2-5; a possible D gene is TRBD2 (6 bases). V was cut by 0 bases and J by 4 bases, with 10 bases left in between. CDR3 length equals 14 residues. Germline loops: CDR1 SGDLS, CDR2 YYNGEE. The CDR3 DNA is TGTGCCAGCAGCGTAGGTGGGGGAGGAGAGACCCAGTACTTC. It codes for CASSVGGGGETQYF.

This chain uses TRBV6-5 with TRBJ2-4; D might be TRBD1 (5 bases). The germline V gene has CDR1 MNHEY and CDR2 SVGAGI. The ends were cut back, 0 bases at V and 5 bases at J, with 14 bases in the middle. The CDR3 has 16 amino acids. The CDR3 loop reads CASSYSTRAGQNIQYF. The CDR3 coding sequence is TGTGCCAGCAGTTACTCGACCAGGGCCGGGCAAAACATTCAGTACTTC.